This T cell receptor (beta chain) was found in a study of early T cells in non-severe SARS-CoV-2 infection. Study information: Chains were not paired, and sequencing was done on bulk RNA from unsorted whole blood.

The TCR library protocol was used to attach unique molecular identifiers. These identifiers were attached to individual cDNA molecules. Each CDR3 protein is one row after TCRdb ran MiXCR on the 5' RACE reads. The sample lists about 60,000 distinct CDR3 sequences; roughly 5.3% were seen once. This clonotype was picked up many times. One end of the junction fails to match germline, which may point to a read error. Germline loops: CDR1 DFQATT, CDR2 SNEGSKA (reference sequence). This CDR3 region has 15 residues. This receptor was identified in an adult who was a healthcare worker with PCR-confirmed SARS-CoV-2 infection or an uninfected control (not recorded which). Source material: whole blood. The rearrangement uses TRBV20-1 and TRBJ2-2; 11 nucleotides match TRBD2. The CDR3 protein is CSARVAGGNAGELFF. The CDR3 DNA sequence: TGCAGTGCTAGAGTAGCGGGAGGGAACGCCGGGGAGCTGTTTTTT.